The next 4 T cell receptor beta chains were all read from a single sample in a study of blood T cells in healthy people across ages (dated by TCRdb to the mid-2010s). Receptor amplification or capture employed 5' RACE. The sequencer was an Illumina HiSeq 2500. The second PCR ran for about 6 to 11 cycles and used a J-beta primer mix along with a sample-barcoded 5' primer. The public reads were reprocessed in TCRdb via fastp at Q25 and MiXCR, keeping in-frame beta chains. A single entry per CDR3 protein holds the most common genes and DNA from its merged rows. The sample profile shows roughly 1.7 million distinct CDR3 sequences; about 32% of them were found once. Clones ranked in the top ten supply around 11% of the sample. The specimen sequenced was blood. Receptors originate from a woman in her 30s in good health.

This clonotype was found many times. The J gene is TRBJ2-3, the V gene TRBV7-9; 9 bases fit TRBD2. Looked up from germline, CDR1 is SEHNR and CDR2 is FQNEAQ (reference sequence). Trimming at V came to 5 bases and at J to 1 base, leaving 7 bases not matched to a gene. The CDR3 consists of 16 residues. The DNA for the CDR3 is TGTGCCAGCAGCCCCCGAGGCGGGGGGGGCACAGATACGCAGTATTTT. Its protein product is CASSPRGGGGTDTQYF.

The CDR3 DNA follows: TGTGCCAGCAGCCGCCTGGGAGGTACCTACGAGCAGTACTTC. Translation gives CASSRLGGTYEQYF. V and J are TRBV3-1 and TRBJ2-7, with a possible D match to TRBD2 (6 bases). Germline CDR1 reads LGHDT; CDR2 reads YNNKEL (reference sequence). V was cut by 4 bases and J by 2 bases, with 12 bases left in between. This CDR3 region has 14 residues.

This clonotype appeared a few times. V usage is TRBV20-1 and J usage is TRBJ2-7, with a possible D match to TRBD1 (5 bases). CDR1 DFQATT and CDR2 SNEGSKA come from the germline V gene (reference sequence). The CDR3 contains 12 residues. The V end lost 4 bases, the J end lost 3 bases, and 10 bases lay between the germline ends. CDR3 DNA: TGCAGTGCTAACAGGTTAAACTACGAGCAGTACTTC. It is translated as CSANRLNYEQYF.

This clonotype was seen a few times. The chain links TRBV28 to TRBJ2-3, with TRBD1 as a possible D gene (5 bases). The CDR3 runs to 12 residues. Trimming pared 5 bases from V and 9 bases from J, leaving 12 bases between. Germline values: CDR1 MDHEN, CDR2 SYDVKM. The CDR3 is CASSPSPGTQYF. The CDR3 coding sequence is TGTGCCAGCAGTCCCTCTCCAGGGACGCAGTATTTT.